A single sample is the source of the 6 T cell receptor beta chains below, sequenced in a study of blood T cell repertoires in COVID-19. Sequencing was performed with immunoSEQ multiplex PCR; in TCRdb, only in-frame clones are kept and a portion is missing. The table records roughly 57,000 clones, about three quarters of them present only once. Sequenced material: peripheral blood. All receptors come from a man aged 25-45 years with COVID-19, enrolled during active disease.

The chain is built from TRBV6-5 and TRBJ2-7, with TRBD2 matching 8 bases. The CDR3 has 15 residues. Germline loops: CDR1 MNHEY, CDR2 SVGAGI. With V trimmed by 0 bases and J by 4 bases, 5 bases remained unmatched. The CDR3 spells CASSYSGGVFYEQYF. In DNA, the CDR3 is TGTGCCAGCAGTTACTCCGGGGGGGTTTTTTACGAGCAGTACTTC.

V is TRBV5-8 and J is TRBJ2-5; 11 bases match TRBD1. Germline V gives CDR1 SGHTS, CDR2 YDEGEE. V dropped 2 bases and J dropped 1; count of bases not matched to a gene: 1. This CDR3 region has 15 residues. The CDR3 loop is CASSFGTGGQETQYF. DNA of the CDR3: TGTGCCAGCAGCTTCGGGACAGGGGGCCAAGAGACCCAGTACTTC.

This chain connects TRBV9 to TRBJ2-3, with TRBD2 matching over 10 bases. The CDR3 loop spans 16 amino acids. Germline CDR1 and CDR2: SGDLS and YYNGEE. V lost 4 bases, J lost 5 bases, and 10 bases stayed unmatched. CDR3 sequence: CASSLTGASGGDTQYF. As DNA, the CDR3 is TGTGCCAGCAGCCTCACCGGGGCTAGCGGGGGAGATACGCAGTATTTT.

V usage is TRBV11-3 and J usage is TRBJ2-3, with TRBD2 matching 7 bases. V trimming: 2 bases; J trimming: 1 base; junction bases outside the gene matches: 9. CDR1 SGHNT and CDR2 YENEEA come from the germline V gene. This CDR3 spans 17 amino acids. The CDR3 region is CASSLRRGGGGTDTQYF. The CDR3 bases are TGTGCCAGCAGCTTACGTCGGGGCGGGGGAGGCACAGATACGCAGTATTTT.

CDR3 sequence reads: CASSTRGLWTEAFF. CDR3 coding DNA: TGTGCCAGCAGTACGCGGGGTTTGTGGACTGAAGCTTTCTTT. V is TRBV6-7 and J is TRBJ1-1; D is ambiguous. TRBV6-7 qualifies as an ORF whose function is uncertain. Trimming removed 5 bases from V and 5 bases from J, with 15 bases in between. The CDR3 consists of 14 residues.

The chain combines TRBV2 with TRBJ1-2; perhaps TRBD1 as D (6 bases). Germline CDR1 and CDR2: SNHLY and FYNNEI. The CDR3 length is 14 residues. The germline V and J ends were trimmed by 5 bases and 4 bases, with 14 bases remaining between them. The DNA of the CDR3 is TGTGCCAGCAGTCCCGCAGGGGCCCTCTATGGCTACACCTTC. Translation gives CASSPAGALYGYTF.